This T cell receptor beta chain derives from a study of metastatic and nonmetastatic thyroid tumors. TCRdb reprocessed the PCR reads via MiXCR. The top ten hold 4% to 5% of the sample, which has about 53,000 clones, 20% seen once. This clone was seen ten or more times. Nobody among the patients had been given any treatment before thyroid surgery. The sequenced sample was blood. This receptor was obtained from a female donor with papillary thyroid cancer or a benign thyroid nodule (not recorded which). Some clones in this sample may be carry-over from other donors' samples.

This chain's CDR3 is CASSVTGLPEGPQHF. The CDR3 DNA sequence: TGCGCCAGCAGCGTGACAGGGTTGCCCGAAGGGCCCCAGCATTTT. This chain uses TRBV5-1 with TRBJ1-5, with 7 bases matching TRBD1. The CDR3 extends over 15 amino acids. J gave up 9 bases and V 4 bases, and 13 bases lay outside the gene matches. CDR1 SGHRS and CDR2 YFSETQ come from the germline V gene.